The clone carrying this TCR beta chain was seen many times. Its antigen remains unknown. This entry is derived from a study of molecular identifiers for immune sequencing clone quantification. About the study: In replicates, RNA from approximately 22,000 or 94,000 naive CD8 cells was divided five ways and four parts were sequenced. Overall study findings and caveats: Among effectors, clones above 20 RNA copies held over 98% of molecules; among naive cells, under 1%.

Libraries from naive CD8 cells were generated from approximately 20,000 to 1,000,000 sorted cells (with 10%, 30% or 50% RNA). The V and J ends lost 0 bases and 2 bases respectively, with 8 bases between them. The CDR3 extends over 14 amino acids. Germline-derived CDR1 and CDR2 are SGHNT and YYREEE (reference sequence). TCRdb itself ran the PCR reads through MiXCR, one entry per CDR3 protein. Among 40,000 to 45,000 distinct CDR3 sequences listed, 15% to 20% were seen once. This clonotype was sampled from a human donor in good health. Some libraries in this study had Jurkat cell RNA spiked in. The chain couples TRBV5-4 to TRBJ2-5, with D perhaps TRBD2 (6 bases). Material: naive CD8+ T cells from blood, with Jurkat cell RNA spiked in. Subset denoted: FACS-sorted CD8+CD4-CCR7+CD45RA+ naive T cells. CDR3 residues: CASSLAGEQETQYF. DNA for the CDR3: TGTGCCAGCAGCTTGGCGGGGGAACAAGAGACCCAGTACTTC.